This T cell receptor (beta chain) was obtained from a study of T cells in Graves' hyperthyroidism and ophthalmopathy. Amplified TCR beta CDR3 regions derived from RNA transcripts. With the HTBI primer set, the TCR CDR3 went through a first round of RT-PCR. TCRdb re-called the multiplex PCR reads through MiXCR, storing one row per CDR3 protein. The sample includes hundreds of thousands of distinct CDR3 sequences, under 25% of them seen just once. The study, taken as a whole, reports: Ophthalmopathy, as predicted by the model, came a median roughly 6.3 months after the prediction. Most clonotypes that expanded in the thyroid above 0.001 also showed up in blood.

Any patient presenting with uncontrolled infection, other autoimmune disease, pregnancy or lactation was left out. A roughly 9.1 ml volume of fresh peripheral blood provided the PBMCs. This CDR3 contains 15 residues. In germline, CDR1 is GTSNPN, CDR2 SVGIG (reference sequence). The V gene lost 0 bases and the J gene lost 0 bases, with 9 bases spanning the gap. This clonotype was recorded many times. What it binds is not known. The specimen was blood. J is TRBJ2-4 and V is TRBV30, with D tentatively TRBD1 or TRBD2 (6 bases each). The sequence derives from a man aged 25-45 years with Graves' ophthalmopathy. CDR3 sequence reads: CAWSVRGLAKNIQYF. As DNA, the CDR3 is TGTGCCTGGAGTGTACGGGGGCTAGCCAAAAACATTCAGTACTTC.